This T cell receptor beta chain was sequenced during a study of blood T cell repertoires in COVID-19 (dated by TCRdb to between 2020 and 2021). General notes on the study: The collaborator samples originated in the United States, Italy and Spain and spanned the acute and convalescent phases of COVID-19. The samples were drawn from two sources: the first 160 participants of the ongoing ImmuneRACE study, and over 950 subjects contributed by 6 global collaborators. The repertoires were released in a freely available public database intended as a resource for research on the immune response to SARS-CoV-2. Deeply sampled blood TCRbeta repertoires from subjects exposed to, actively infected with, or recovered from COVID-19 were included in the dataset. Sample metadata almost always included a de-identified subject ID, COVID-19 status, age in years and sex. Where available, HLA class I and class II types were obtained from metadata supplied by the sample provider rather than from assay-based typing. The prospective study material was composed of cDNA or gDNA derived from T cells, B-cell-depleted T cells, or PBMCs.

The CDR3 holds 15 amino acids from the cysteine to the phenylalanine. Only the CDR3 portion is preserved as DNA: 45 bases, with reading frame beginning at the first base. From V the trimming removes 6 bases and from J it removes 1 base, while the gene matches leave 3 bases of the junction unaccounted for. CDR1 and CDR2, looked up from the germline V gene (reference sequence), are LNHDA and SQIVND. Overall results and qualifications from the work: The quantity of clinical and demographic metadata differed by source and by participant and was supplied without curation.

Points on this clone: Its binding antigen is unknown. Within one base of it there is no much larger clone, and no base qualities were kept.

The immunoSEQ Assay, a bias-controlled multiplex PCR, was used to amplify TCRbeta CDR3 regions from genomic DNA. Regarding the original processing steps: The number of nucleated cells in each sample was estimated from the amplification of reference gene primers within the assay. To quantify the absolute abundance of each unique TCRbeta CDR3 rearrangement, sequence reads were collapsed and filtered. For each sample, productive Simpson clonality was calculated as the square root of Simpson's diversity index over productive rearrangements. TCRdb holds this immuneACCESS table with in-frame rearrangements only. Some clones are missing; in checked studies, unresolved V genes explain under half, and the rest has no known cause. Clone size and V and J calls were adopted from that table, with D and trimming inferred from the DNA. The sample records 120,000 to 150,000 clones, 85% to 90% of which are singletons. The ten biggest clones cover 1.5% of the sample.

Collaborating institutions collected whole blood in K2EDTA tubes following their own protocols. Collaborator samples were shipped for TCRbeta analysis as frozen whole blood, isolated PBMCs, or DNA extracted from either sample type. The source is a woman aged 55-69 years with acute or convalescent COVID-19. The sequenced sample consisted of peripheral blood. Recombination joined TRBV19 with TRBJ2-2; TRBD1 lines up with 9 middle nucleotides. At the DNA level, the sequence is TGTGCCAGTAGCCCGACAGGGGGGAACACCGGGGAGCTGTTTTTT. This yields the protein CASSPTGGNTGELFF.